These 5 T cell receptor beta chains share one sample of origin, sequenced in a study of Ad26.COV2.S vaccination and SARS-CoV-2 variants. Indicated treatment: 15 to 20 received Ad26.COV2.S at low or high dose, single or two shots; 5 received placebo; per-sample allocation not given. Material that was analyzed had been drawn on day 63 after the first vaccine or placebo injection. Assay used: immunoSEQ multiplex PCR; TCRdb lists only in-frame clones, some missing. The sample has some 350,000 clones, approximately 81% seen once; the top ten hold 3.3%. The source material was peripheral blood, sampled in a trial of Ad26.COV2.S vaccine versus placebo. These receptors were collected from a person aged 18-60 years who received the Ad26.COV2.S COVID-19 vaccine or a placebo.

V and J are TRBV6-5 and TRBJ1-2, with TRBD1 identical over 7 bases. Germline V lookup: CDR1 MNHEY, CDR2 SVGAGI. J was trimmed by 2 bases and V by 5 bases; bases with no gene match: 5. The CDR3 has 14 amino acids. The chain's CDR3 is CASSTRTGNYGYTF. DNA of the CDR3: TGTGCCAGCAGTACCCGGACAGGAAACTATGGCTACACCTTC.

The CDR3 is CASSLQPDYGYTF. In nucleotides, the CDR3 is TGTGCCAGCAGTTTACAGCCGGACTATGGCTACACCTTC. J is TRBJ1-2 and V is TRBV27; D remains unclear. Germline V gene sequence: CDR1 MNHEY, CDR2 SMNVEV (reference sequence). Trimming took 2 bases from V and 3 from J, leaving 7 bases between them. The CDR3 covers 13 residues.

The chain joins TRBV19 to TRBJ2-1, with a tentative D call TRBD2 (5 bases). The V end was cut by 4 bases, the J end by 8 bases, with 12 bases between. Germline V gene sequence: CDR1 LNHDA, CDR2 SQIVND (reference sequence). The CDR3 is 13 amino acids. The CDR3 region is CASSNLLVDEQFF. The CDR3 nucleotides are TGTGCCAGTAGTAACCTACTAGTGGATGAGCAGTTCTTC.

The chain uses TRBV7-2 and TRBJ2-1; D remains unclear. The CDR3 sequence is 17 residues long. V was cut by 5 bases and J by 4 bases, with 21 bases left in between. CDR1 SGHTA and CDR2 FQGNSA come from the germline V gene. CDR3 amino acids: CASSHASLLPAYNEQFF. The CDR3 region has the DNA TGTGCCAGCAGCCACGCGTCCCTGCTACCGGCATACAATGAGCAGTTCTTC.

The rearrangement uses TRBV7-2 and TRBJ2-7; 15 bases are a match to TRBD2. Germline lookup yields CDR1 SGHTA and CDR2 FQGNSA. V dropped 5 bases and J dropped 5; count of bases not matched to a gene: 7. The CDR3 sequence is 16 residues long. The CDR3 sequence: CASSVGLAGGGDEQYF. In DNA, the CDR3 is TGTGCCAGCAGCGTGGGACTAGCGGGGGGTGGGGACGAGCAGTACTTC.